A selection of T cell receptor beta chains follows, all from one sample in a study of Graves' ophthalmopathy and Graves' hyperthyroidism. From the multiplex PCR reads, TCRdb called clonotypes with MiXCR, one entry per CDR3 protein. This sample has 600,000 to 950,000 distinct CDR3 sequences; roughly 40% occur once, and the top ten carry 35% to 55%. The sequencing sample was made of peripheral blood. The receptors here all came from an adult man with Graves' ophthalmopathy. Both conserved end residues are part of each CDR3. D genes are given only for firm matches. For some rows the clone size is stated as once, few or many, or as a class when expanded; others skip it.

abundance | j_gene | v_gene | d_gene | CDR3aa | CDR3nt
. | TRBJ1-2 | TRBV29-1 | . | CSVVGETYGYTF | TGCAGCGTTGTGGGGGAGACCTATGGCTACACCTTC
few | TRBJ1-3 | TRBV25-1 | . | CASSYSRGSGNTIYF | TGTGCCAGCAGTTACTCTCGGGGATCTGGAAACACCATATATTTT
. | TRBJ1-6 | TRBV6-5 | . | CASSPFSNSPLHF | TGTGCCAGCAGTCCCTTTTCCAATTCACCCCTCCACTTT
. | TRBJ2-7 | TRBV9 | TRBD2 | CASSTTSGTAEQYF | TGTGCCAGCAGCACGACTAGCGGGACTGCCGAGCAGTACTTC
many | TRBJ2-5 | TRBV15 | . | CATSRDMGETQYF | TGTGCCACCAGCAGAGATATGGGAGAGACCCAGTACTTC
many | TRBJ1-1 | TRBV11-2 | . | CASSSSGYAEAFF | TGTGCCAGCAGCTCGTCAGGTTATGCTGAAGCTTTCTTT
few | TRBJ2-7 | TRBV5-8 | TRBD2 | CASSLGRLAGMYEQYF | TGTGCCAGCAGCTTAGGGAGACTAGCGGGGATGTACGAGCAGTACTTC
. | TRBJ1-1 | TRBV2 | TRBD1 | CASSQGGQDFTEAFF | TGTGCCAGCAGCCAAGGGGGACAGGATTTCACTGAAGCTTTCTTT
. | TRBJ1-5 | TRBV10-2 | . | CASRRYGQPRNSNQPQHF | TGTGCCAGCAGAAGATACGGACAGCCTCGTAATAGCAATCAGCCCCAGCATTTT
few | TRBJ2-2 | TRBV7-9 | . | CASSLVGAANANTGELFF | TGTGCCAGCAGCTTAGTAGGGGCGGCAAACGCGAACACCGGGGAGCTGTTTTTT
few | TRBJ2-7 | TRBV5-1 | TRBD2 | CASSLDPLAGNYEQYF | TGCGCCAGCAGCCTGGACCCACTAGCGGGAAACTACGAGCAGTACTTC
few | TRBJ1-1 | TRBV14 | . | CASSQTDWAEAFF | TGTGCCAGCAGCCAGACCGATTGGGCTGAAGCTTTCTTT
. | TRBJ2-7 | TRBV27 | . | CASSSVTGTYEQYF | TGTGCCAGCAGTTCAGTGACGGGGACCTACGAGCAGTACTTC
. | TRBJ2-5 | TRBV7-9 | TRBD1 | CASSLGTGTSYRSQYF | TGTGCCAGCAGCTTAGGGACAGGGACTTCTTATCGGTCCCAGTACTTC
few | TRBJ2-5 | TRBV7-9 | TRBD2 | CASSFRQTTSGMKTQYF | TGTGCCAGCAGCTTCCGACAGACAACTAGCGGTATGAAGACCCAGTACTTC
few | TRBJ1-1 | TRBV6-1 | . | CASSYGGRGTEAFF | TGTGCCAGCAGTTACGGGGGGAGGGGCACTGAAGCTTTCTTT
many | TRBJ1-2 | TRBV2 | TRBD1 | CASSTDRASRGYTF | TGTGCCAGCAGTACCGACAGGGCCTCTCGGGGCTACACCTTC